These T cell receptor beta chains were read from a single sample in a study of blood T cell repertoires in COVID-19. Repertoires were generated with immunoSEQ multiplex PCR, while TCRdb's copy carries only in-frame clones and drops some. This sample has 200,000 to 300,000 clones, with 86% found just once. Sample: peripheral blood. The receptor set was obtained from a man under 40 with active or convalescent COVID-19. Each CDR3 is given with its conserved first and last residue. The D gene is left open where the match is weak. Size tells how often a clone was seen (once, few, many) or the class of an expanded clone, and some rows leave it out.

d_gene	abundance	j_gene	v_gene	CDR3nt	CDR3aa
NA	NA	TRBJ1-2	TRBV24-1	TGTGCCACCAGGGAGACCTCTCGGGGGGGAACACGATATGGCTACACCTTC	CATRETSRGGTRYGYTF
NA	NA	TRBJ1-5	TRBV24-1	TGTGCCACCAGTGCGCCAGGGTATTTTCAGCCCCAGCATTTT	CATSAPGYFQPQHF
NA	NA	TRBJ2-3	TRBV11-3	TGTGCCAGCAGCTTGCTGAGGACAGATACGCAGTATTTT	CASSLLRTDTQYF
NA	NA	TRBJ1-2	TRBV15	TGTGCCACCAGCAGAGGCCGGCAGGACTATGGCTACACCTTC	CATSRGRQDYGYTF
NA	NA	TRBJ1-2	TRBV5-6	TGTGCCAGCAGTGTAGCACGCTATGGCTACACCTTC	CASSVARYGYTF
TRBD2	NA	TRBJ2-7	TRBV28	TGTGCCAGCAGTTTTATCGGGGGGGCCACATACGAGCAGTACTTC	CASSFIGGATYEQYF
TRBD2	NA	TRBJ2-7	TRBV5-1	TGCGCCAGCAGCCCGGGACTAGCGGAAATATTCTACGAGCAGTACTTC	CASSPGLAEIFYEQYF
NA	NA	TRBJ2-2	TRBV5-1	TGCGCCAGCAGCTTGGGAGGGTCTAACACCGGGGAGCTGTTTTTT	CASSLGGSNTGELFF
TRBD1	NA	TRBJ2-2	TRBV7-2	TGTGCCAGCAGCTTAGGTGGGACAGGGAACACCGGGGAGCTGTTTTTT	CASSLGGTGNTGELFF
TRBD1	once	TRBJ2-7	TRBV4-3	TGCGCCAGCAGCCATACCACAGGGGCCCTAGGCGAGCAGTACTTC	CASSHTTGALGEQYF
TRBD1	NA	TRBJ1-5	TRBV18	TGTGCCAGCTCACCAGACAGGGGAAGGCAGCCCCAGCATTTT	CASSPDRGRQPQHF
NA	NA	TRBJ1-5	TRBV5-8	TGTGCCAGCAGCTTTCAGGGGATTAGCAATCAGCCCCAGCATTTT	CASSFQGISNQPQHF
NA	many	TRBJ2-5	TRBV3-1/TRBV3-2	TGTGCCAGCAGCCAGCCCGGACGGGACCAGTACTTC	CASSQPGRDQYF
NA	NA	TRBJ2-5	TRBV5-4	TGTGCCAGCAGCTCCTATTCCTCTGACAGGAGCTTTCGGAAGACCCAGTACTTC	CASSSYSSDRSFRKTQYF
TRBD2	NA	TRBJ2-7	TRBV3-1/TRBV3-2	TGTGCCAGCAGCCTCCGGGGGGCCTACGAGCAGTACTTC	CASSLRGAYEQYF